A single sample gave rise to the 19 T cell receptor beta chains below, sequenced in a study of blood T cell repertoires in COVID-19. Sequencing was performed with immunoSEQ multiplex PCR; in TCRdb, only in-frame clones are kept and a portion is missing. The profile shows 330,000 or so clones, around 90% of them singletons. The source material was peripheral blood. These receptors were collected from a man aged 25 to 45 with COVID-19, enrolled during active disease.

The CDR3 loop is CASSLASGQPQHF. The CDR3 coding sequence is TGTGCCAGCAGCTTAGCATCCGGGCAGCCCCAGCATTTT. The J gene is TRBJ1-5, the V gene TRBV7-2; D ambiguous. Germline CDR1 is SGHTA and CDR2 is FQGNSA. CDR3 length: 13 amino acids. V shed 0 bases and J shed 7 bases, with 7 bases lying between them. Drawing the rest from reference TRBV7-2 and TRBJ1-5, the complete variable domain is GAGVSQSPSNKVTEKGKDVELRCDPISGHTALYWYRQSLGQGLEFLIYFQGNSAPDKSGLPSDRFSAERTGGSVSTLTIQRTQQEDSAVYLCASSLASGQPQHFGDGTRLSIL.

The genes are TRBV6-2 or TRBV6-3 and TRBJ2-7, with 8 bases fitting TRBD1. V shed 7 bases, J shed 0 bases, and the junction held 11 bases outside the gene matches. CDR1 and CDR2 (germline): MNHEY, SVGEGT. The CDR3 is made up of 16 amino acids. Written as DNA, the CDR3 is TGTGCCAGCAACCCACCGCGACAGGGGAGCTCCTACGAGCAGTACTTC. The encoded protein is CASNPPRQGSSYEQYF.

J is TRBJ2-7 and V is TRBV9; 8 bases fit TRBD1. This CDR3 has 15 amino acids. V lost 4 bases, J lost 0 bases, and 6 bases stayed unmatched. CDR1 and CDR2 (germline): SGDLS, YYNGEE. CDR3 sequence (DNA): TGTGCCAGCAGCCCCCGACAGGGGAGCTCCTACGAGCAGTACTTC. This gives the protein CASSPRQGSSYEQYF.

This chain uses TRBV7-9 with TRBJ2-7, with TRBD2 identical over 11 bases. The CDR3 is made up of 17 amino acids. Germline-derived CDR1 and CDR2 are SEHNR and FQNEAQ (reference sequence). Germline trimming cut 3 bases from V and 3 bases from J; bases unmatched to any gene: 10. CDR3 sequence (DNA): TGTGCCAGCAGCTTCGGGATAGCGGGGGGGAGGTTCTACGAGCAGTACTTC. Amino acid sequence: CASSFGIAGGRFYEQYF.

The gene calls are TRBV27 and TRBJ2-2, with D possibly matching TRBD1 (6 bases). V shed 0 bases and J shed 2 bases, with 7 bases lying between them. The CDR3 runs 15 residues. The germline V gene encodes CDR1 MNHEY and CDR2 SMNVEV (reference sequence). DNA of the CDR3: TGTGCCAGCAGTTTATCGGACAGAAACACCGGGGAGCTGTTTTTT. It yields the protein CASSLSDRNTGELFF.

V and J are TRBV7-9 and TRBJ2-5, with 8 nucleotides matching TRBD2. Per the germline V gene, CDR1 is SEHNR and CDR2 is FQNEAQ (reference sequence). The ends lost 2 bases at V and 5 bases at J; junction bases unmatched: 7. The CDR3 is 15 amino acids. The CDR3 spells CASSLRGASGETQYF. The CDR3 nucleotides are TGTGCCAGCAGCTTAAGGGGGGCTAGCGGGGAGACCCAGTACTTC.

The gene calls are TRBV27 and TRBJ2-7; TRBD1 matches at 7 bases. Unmatched junction bases numbered 6, after V lost 7 bases and J lost 6 bases. This CDR3 has 12 amino acids. Germline V gives CDR1 MNHEY, CDR2 SMNVEV (reference sequence). CDR3 sequence reads: CASTTGASEQYF. DNA of the CDR3: TGTGCCAGCACCACAGGGGCGAGCGAGCAGTACTTC.

The rearrangement joins TRBV7-9 to TRBJ2-5, with D possibly TRBD2 on 6 matching bases. Per the germline V gene, CDR1 is SEHNR and CDR2 is FQNEAQ (reference sequence). Trimming shortened V by 1 base and J by 6 bases, and 15 bases separated the two germline ends. CDR3 length: 15 amino acids. The CDR3 nucleotides read TGTGCCAGCAGCTTAGAGGAGGGGCGGGGAAAGACCCAGTACTTC. Amino acids: CASSLEEGRGKTQYF.

The CDR3 DNA follows: TGCGCCAGCAGCCAAGACCTTGGGACAGTAACTAGCACAGATACGCAGTATTTT. Translating gives CASSQDLGTVTSTDTQYF. This chain uses TRBV4-3 with TRBJ2-3, with TRBD1 matching 7 bases. V lost 0 bases to trimming and J lost 0 bases; unmatched junction nucleotides: 9. The CDR3 extends over 18 amino acids. CDR1 is LGHNA and CDR2 is YSLEER in the germline V gene.

The chain is built from TRBV4-1 and TRBJ2-1; 7 bases agree with TRBD1. Germline trimming cut 3 bases from V and 7 bases from J; bases unmatched to any gene: 18. CDR1 MGHRA and CDR2 YSYEKL come from the germline V gene. This CDR3 has 18 residues. The CDR3 DNA sequence: TGCGCCAGCAGCCAGATCCGGGACAGTCTAAATATACGGAATGAGCAGTTCTTC. Amino acids: CASSQIRDSLNIRNEQFF.

The rearrangement links TRBV4-1 to TRBJ2-3; TRBD1 matches 9 bases. The trim removed 4 bases at V and 4 bases at J, leaving 6 bases unmatched. The V gene's germline CDR1 is MGHRA and CDR2 YSYEKL. The CDR3 spans 15 residues. In DNA form, the CDR3 reads TGCGCCAGCAGCCGGCCGGGACAGGGAGCAGATACGCAGTATTTT. It translates to CASSRPGQGADTQYF.

This chain uses TRBV5-8 with TRBJ2-5; TRBD2 agrees at 10 bases. The CDR3 contains 16 residues. V gave up 4 bases and J gave up 2 bases; unmatched junction bases: 8. Germline V lookup: CDR1 SGHTS, CDR2 YDEGEE. Written as DNA, the CDR3 is TGTGCCAGCAGCCGGACTAGCGGAACTTATCAAGAGACCCAGTACTTC. Its protein is CASSRTSGTYQETQYF.

The genes are TRBV7-9 and TRBJ2-3; the D is unclear. Trimming took off 4 bases at V and 6 bases at J, with 11 bases between the two ends. The CDR3 totals 13 residues. The V gene's germline CDR1 is SEHNR and CDR2 FQNEAQ (reference sequence). CDR3 sequence: CASSSRFGDTQYF. The CDR3 bases are TGTGCCAGCAGCTCTAGATTTGGGGATACGCAGTATTTT.

The V gene is TRBV10-2, the J gene TRBJ2-2, with D perhaps matching TRBD1 (6 bases). CDR1 and CDR2 (germline): WSHSY, SAAADI. Trimming took 5 bases from V and 8 from J, leaving 12 bases between them. There are 13 residues in the CDR3. The CDR3 is CASSWTDSGELFF. The DNA for the CDR3 is TGCGCCAGCAGTTGGACAGACTCGGGGGAGCTGTTTTTT.

This chain uses TRBV21-1 with TRBJ2-7; the table's D call TRBD1 went unverified against the DNA. TRBV21-1 is reported as a pseudogene. The CDR3 has 16 amino acids. CDR3 sequence (DNA): TGTGCCAGCAGCAAAGGACAGGGGCGTCCGACCTACGAGCAGTACTTC. Translated: CASSKGQGRPTYEQYF.

J is TRBJ2-2 and V is TRBV4-3; possibly TRBD1 for D (5 bases). The germline V and J ends were trimmed by 0 bases and 12 bases, with 8 bases remaining between them. In germline, CDR1 is LGHNA, CDR2 YSLEER. The CDR3 is 12 residues long. CDR3 sequence: CASSQDKGQLFF. In DNA, the CDR3 is TGCGCCAGCAGCCAAGATAAGGGGCAGCTGTTTTTT.

This clone came up once. V usage is TRBV7-9 and J usage is TRBJ2-5; no reliable D call. V lost 5 bases and J 5 bases, leaving 9 bases between the germline ends. The CDR3 has 12 residues. Germline loops: CDR1 SEHNR, CDR2 FQNEAQ (reference sequence). CDR3 sequence reads: CASSPLQETQYF. DNA for the CDR3: TGTGCCAGCAGCCCCCTTCAGGAGACCCAGTACTTC.

The table lists this clone with a count of one. The chain joins TRBV15 to TRBJ1-4; 7 bases are a match to TRBD1. The germline V gene has CDR1 LNHNV and CDR2 YYDKDF (reference sequence). V lost 4 bases to trimming and J lost 15 bases; unmatched junction nucleotides: 11. There are 13 residues in the CDR3. CDR3 coding DNA: TGTGCCACCAGCATATACGGGACAGACTTATTGTTTTTT. Amino acids: CATSIYGTDLLFF.

The chain links TRBV7-2 to TRBJ2-7; possible D gene TRBD1, 6 bases. The CDR3 contains 15 residues. Germline V gives CDR1 SGHTA, CDR2 FQGNSA. The ends were cut back, 5 bases at V and 2 bases at J, with 16 bases in the middle. The CDR3 region has the DNA TGTGCCAGCAGCGTTGGCCCAGGGGAAACCTACGAGCAGTACTTC. It is translated as CASSVGPGETYEQYF.